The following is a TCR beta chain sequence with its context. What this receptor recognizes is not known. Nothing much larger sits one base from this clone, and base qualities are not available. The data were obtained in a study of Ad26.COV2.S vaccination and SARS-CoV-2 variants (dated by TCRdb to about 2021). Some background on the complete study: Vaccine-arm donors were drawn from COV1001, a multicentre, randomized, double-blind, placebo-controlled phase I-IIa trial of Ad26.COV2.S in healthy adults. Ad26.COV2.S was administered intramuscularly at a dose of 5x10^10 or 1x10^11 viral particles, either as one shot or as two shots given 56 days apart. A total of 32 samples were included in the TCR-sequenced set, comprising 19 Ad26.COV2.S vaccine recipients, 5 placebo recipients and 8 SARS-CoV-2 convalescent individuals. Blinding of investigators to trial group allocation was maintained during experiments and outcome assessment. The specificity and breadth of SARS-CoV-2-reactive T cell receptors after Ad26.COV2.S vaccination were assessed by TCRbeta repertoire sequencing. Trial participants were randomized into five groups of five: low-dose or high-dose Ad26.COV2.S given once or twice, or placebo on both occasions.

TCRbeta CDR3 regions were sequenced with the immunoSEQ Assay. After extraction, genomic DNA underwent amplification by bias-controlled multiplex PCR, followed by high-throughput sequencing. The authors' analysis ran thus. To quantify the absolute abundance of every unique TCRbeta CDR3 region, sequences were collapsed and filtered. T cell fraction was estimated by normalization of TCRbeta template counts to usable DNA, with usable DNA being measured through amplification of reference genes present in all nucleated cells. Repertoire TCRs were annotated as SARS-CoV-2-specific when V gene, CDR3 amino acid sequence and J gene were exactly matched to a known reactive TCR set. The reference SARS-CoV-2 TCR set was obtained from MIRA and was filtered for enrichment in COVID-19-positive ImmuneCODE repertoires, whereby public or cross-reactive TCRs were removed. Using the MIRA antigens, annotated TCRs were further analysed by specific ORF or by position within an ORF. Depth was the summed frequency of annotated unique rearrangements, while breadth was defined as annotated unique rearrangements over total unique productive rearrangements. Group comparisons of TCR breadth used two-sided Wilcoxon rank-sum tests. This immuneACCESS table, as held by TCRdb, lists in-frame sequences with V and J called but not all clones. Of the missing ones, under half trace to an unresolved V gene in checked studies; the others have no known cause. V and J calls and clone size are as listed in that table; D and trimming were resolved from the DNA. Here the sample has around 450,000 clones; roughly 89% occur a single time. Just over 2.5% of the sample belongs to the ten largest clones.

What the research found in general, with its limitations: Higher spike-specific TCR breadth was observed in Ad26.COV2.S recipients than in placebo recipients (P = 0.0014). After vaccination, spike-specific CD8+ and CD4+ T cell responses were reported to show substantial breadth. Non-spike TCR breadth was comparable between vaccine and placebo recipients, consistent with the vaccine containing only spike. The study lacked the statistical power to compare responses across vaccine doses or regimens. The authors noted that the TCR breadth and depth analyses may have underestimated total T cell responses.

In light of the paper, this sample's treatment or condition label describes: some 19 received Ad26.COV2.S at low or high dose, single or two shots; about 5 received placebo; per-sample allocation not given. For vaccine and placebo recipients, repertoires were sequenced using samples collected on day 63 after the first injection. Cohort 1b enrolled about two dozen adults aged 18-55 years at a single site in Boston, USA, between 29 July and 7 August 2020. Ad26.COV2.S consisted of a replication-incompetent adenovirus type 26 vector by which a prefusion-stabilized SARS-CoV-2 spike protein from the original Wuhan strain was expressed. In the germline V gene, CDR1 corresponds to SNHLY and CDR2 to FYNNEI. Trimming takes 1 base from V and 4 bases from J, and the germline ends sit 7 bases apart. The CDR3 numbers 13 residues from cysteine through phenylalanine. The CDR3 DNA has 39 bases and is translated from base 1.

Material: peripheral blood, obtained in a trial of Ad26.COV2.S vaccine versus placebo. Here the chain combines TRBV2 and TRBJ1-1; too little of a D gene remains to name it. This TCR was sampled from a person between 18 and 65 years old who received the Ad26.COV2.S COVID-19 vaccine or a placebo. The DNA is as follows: TGTGCCAGCAGTGAAGATTTGAGCACTGAAGCTTTCTTT. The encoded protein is CASSEDLSTEAFF.